Presented here are 2 T cell receptor beta chains from one specimen sequenced in a study of blood T cell repertoires in COVID-19. The table came from immunoSEQ multiplex PCR; TCRdb's copy has only in-frame clones and leaves some out. The repertoire includes a few hundred thousand clones, 65% to 90% of them detected once, and more than 1.5% sits in the top ten. Sequenced input: PBMCs or T cells enriched from blood (not recorded which). The receptors were gathered from a man aged 35-49 years who had recovered from COVID-19.

This chain uses TRBV29-1 with TRBJ1-1; D not certain. Between the trimmed V and J ends, which lost 1 base and 0 bases, there was a span of 6 bases. This CDR3 is built from 13 residues. Germline loops: CDR1 SQVTM, CDR2 ANQGSEA. CDR3: CSVEGQVNTEAFF. In DNA form, the CDR3 reads TGCAGCGTTGAAGGGCAGGTGAACACTGAAGCTTTCTTT.

CDR3 sequence: CASSSQTGVSGANVLTF. CDR3 nucleotide sequence: TGTGCCAGTAGTTCCCAGACCGGAGTCTCTGGGGCCAACGTCCTGACTTTC. This chain connects TRBV19 to TRBJ2-6; D is unclear. This CDR3 comprises 17 residues. Per the germline V gene, CDR1 is LNHDA and CDR2 is SQIVND (reference sequence). Trimming left V 5 bases short and J 0 bases short, with 14 bases between.